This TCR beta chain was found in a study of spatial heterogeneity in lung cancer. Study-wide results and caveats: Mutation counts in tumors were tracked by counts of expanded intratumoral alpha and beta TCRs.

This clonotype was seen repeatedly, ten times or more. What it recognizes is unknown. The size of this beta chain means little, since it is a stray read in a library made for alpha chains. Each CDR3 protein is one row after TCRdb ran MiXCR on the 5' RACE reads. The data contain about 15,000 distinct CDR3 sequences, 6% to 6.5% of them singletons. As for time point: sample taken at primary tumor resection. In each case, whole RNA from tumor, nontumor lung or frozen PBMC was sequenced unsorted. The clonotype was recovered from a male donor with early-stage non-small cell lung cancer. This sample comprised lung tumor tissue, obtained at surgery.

This CDR3 is CASKGLAGLNEQFF. The DNA of the CDR3 is TGTGCCAGCAAAGGACTAGCGGGACTCAATGAGCAGTTCTTC. The J gene is TRBJ2-1, the V gene TRBV7-8; 12 bases map to TRBD2. The V and J ends lost 7 bases and 6 bases, in that order; junction bases with no gene match: 4. This CDR3 comprises 14 residues. The germline V gene encodes CDR1 SGHVS and CDR2 FQNEAQ.